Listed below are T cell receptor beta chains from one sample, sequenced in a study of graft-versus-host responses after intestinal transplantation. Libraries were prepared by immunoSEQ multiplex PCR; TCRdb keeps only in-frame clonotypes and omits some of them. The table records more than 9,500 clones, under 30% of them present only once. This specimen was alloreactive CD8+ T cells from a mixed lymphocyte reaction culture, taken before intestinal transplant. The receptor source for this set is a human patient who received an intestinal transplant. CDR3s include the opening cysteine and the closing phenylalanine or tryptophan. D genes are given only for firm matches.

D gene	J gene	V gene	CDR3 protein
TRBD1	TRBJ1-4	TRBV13	CASSQPLGQGDEKLFF
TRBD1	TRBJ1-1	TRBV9	CASSETGATEAFF
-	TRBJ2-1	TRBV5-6	CASSVDSYNEQFF
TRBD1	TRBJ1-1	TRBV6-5	CASSPGTGFWTEAFF
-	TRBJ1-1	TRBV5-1	CASSFWGAEAFF
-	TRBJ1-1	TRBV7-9	CASSFGNTEAFF
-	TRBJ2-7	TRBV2	CATSFHPVLDYEQYF
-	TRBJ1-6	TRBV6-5	CASSDYIVTSPLHF
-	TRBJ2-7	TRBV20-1	CSARDYYLQYF
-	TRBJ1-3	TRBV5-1	CASTSEGNTIYF
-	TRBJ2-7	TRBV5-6	CASSLASLLLYEQYF
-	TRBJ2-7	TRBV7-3	CASSLRFRTIHPHEQYF
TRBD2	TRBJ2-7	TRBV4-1	CASSQWAGGPLEQYF
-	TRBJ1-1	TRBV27	CASRTGGAYAEAFF
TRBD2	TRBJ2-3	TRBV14	CASSNPIAGGSTDTQYF
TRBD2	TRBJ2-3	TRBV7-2	CASSPSGGSTDTQYF
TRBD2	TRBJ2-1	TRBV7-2	CASSQAGAEQFF
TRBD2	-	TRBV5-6	CASTPSGGYEQYF
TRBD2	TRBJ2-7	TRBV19	CASRAGGEYEQYF
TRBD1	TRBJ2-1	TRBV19	CASSIPGGEQFF
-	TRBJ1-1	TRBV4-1	CASSPSTGSDTEAFF
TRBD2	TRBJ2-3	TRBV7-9	CASSFTSGDTDTQYF
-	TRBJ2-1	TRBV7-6	CASSLAPRGNEQFF
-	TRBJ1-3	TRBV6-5	CASRPHQVAGNTIYF
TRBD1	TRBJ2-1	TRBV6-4	CASSDIPGGGEQFF
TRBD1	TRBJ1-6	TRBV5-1	CASREGAGSPLHF
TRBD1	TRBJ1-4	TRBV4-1	CASSQEGRGPGEKLFF
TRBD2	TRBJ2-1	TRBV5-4	CASSFGTSSYNEQFF
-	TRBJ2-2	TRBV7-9	CASSPTGELFF
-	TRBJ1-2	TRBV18	CASSPHRPYGYTF
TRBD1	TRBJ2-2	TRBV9	CASSGRDSRNTGELFF
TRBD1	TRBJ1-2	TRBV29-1	CSVVGTDYGYTF
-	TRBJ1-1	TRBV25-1	CASSERGTEAFF
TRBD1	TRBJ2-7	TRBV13	CASSEPGTGYGGQYF
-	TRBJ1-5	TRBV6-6	CASSYSQVEPQHF
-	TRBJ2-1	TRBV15	CATSSPEGGDNEQFF
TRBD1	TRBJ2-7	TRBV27	CASSHGQGTYEQYF